This entry concerns a single T cell receptor beta chain. The target antigen is unknown. This CDR3 comprises 13 residues. V was pared by 6 bases and J by 8 bases, with 8 bases of the junction left unmatched. This sample stems from a study of T-cell reconstitution after alpha-beta-depleted transplantation in children. Preparation of the TCRbeta library involved a method that used unique molecular identifiers. TCRdb re-called the PCR reads with MiXCR, one entry per CDR3 protein. The profile shows fewer than 700,000 distinct CDR3 sequences, under 15% of them singletons. General study findings and limits: About two months after transplant, alpha-beta T cells reportedly came from several hundred expanded graft clones. In some patients, recipient T cells and intrathymic progenitors surviving conditioning explained high day-60 diversity. Newly produced T cells mostly accounted for T-cell counts and diversity one year post-transplant.

The sample in question was PBMCs, mostly from graft donor cells, obtained 360 days after TCRalphabeta/CD19-depleted stem cell transplant. The chain combines TRBV12-3 or TRBV12-4 with TRBJ1-2; 8 nucleotides align to TRBD1. This sequence was found in a male patient younger than 18 who had a stem cell transplant for acute myeloid leukemia, so the T cells may come from the graft donor. The CDR3 nucleotides read TGTGCCAGCAGACCTGGACAGGGCCACGGCTACACCTTC. Translating gives CASRPGQGHGYTF.